These 13 T cell receptor beta chains were all obtained from the same sample, sequenced in a study of blood T cell repertoires in COVID-19. Method: immunoSEQ multiplex PCR; TCRdb's copy keeps in-frame clones and lacks some. The sample contains some 240,000 clones, approximately 80% of which appear only once. Sequenced: peripheral blood. The receptors here all came from a human donor in a cohort sampled during active COVID-19.

The V call is TRBV7-2, the J call TRBJ1-2, with TRBD1 as a possible D gene (5 bases). Trimming took off 4 bases at V and 7 bases at J, with 10 bases between the two ends. The CDR3 has 12 residues. From germline, CDR1 is SGHTA and CDR2 FQGNSA. CDR3 sequence reads: CASSSPGGGYTF. Here the CDR3 DNA reads TGTGCCAGCAGCTCCCCGGGGGGTGGCTACACCTTC. Full variable domain (remainder filled in from reference TRBV7-2 and TRBJ1-2): GAGVSQSPSNKVTEKGKDVELRCDPISGHTALYWYRQSLGQGLEFLIYFQGNSAPDKSGLPSDRFSAERTGGSVSTLTIQRTQQEDSAVYLCASSSPGGGYTFGSGTRLTVV.

This clone was seen only a few times. The rearrangement uses TRBV14 and TRBJ2-7; no reliable D call. The CDR3 contains 16 residues. Trimming took 3 bases from V and 1 from J, leaving 16 bases between them. CDR1 SGHDN and CDR2 FVKESK come from the germline V gene. CDR3 in DNA: TGTGCCAGCAGCCAGACCTATATAGCACCTTCCTACGAGCAGTACTTC. It codes for CASSQTYIAPSYEQYF.

This sequence joins TRBV5-1 and TRBJ2-2; weak D call: TRBD2 (6 bases). Germline assignment: CDR1 SGHRS and CDR2 YFSETQ. The V end was cut by 2 bases, the J end by 3 bases, with 11 bases between. The CDR3 has 15 residues. The CDR3 sequence is CASSFDGTDTGELFF. For the CDR3, the DNA is TGCGCCAGCAGCTTTGATGGGACTGACACCGGGGAGCTGTTTTTT.

The V call is TRBV7-2, the J call TRBJ2-2; D may be TRBD2 (6 bases). Trimming removed 5 bases at V and 1 base at J, with 8 bases between. This CDR3 spans 14 amino acids. Germline V lookup: CDR1 SGHTA, CDR2 FQGNSA. CDR3 DNA: TGTGCCAGCAGCCCGACTAGGAACACCGGGGAGCTGTTTTTT. It translates to CASSPTRNTGELFF.

V and J are TRBV5-4 and TRBJ2-7; 8 bases agree with TRBD1. The CDR3 is 14 residues long. Germline trimming cut 3 bases from V and 5 bases from J; bases unmatched to any gene: 7. Looked up from germline, CDR1 is SGHNT and CDR2 is YYREEE (reference sequence). Here the CDR3 DNA reads TGTGCCAGCAGCTCCCGGACAGGGTCCCACGAGCAGTACTTC. Translated: CASSSRTGSHEQYF.

V gene TRBV3-1 (or the pseudogene TRBV3-2) combines with J gene TRBJ2-3; D is unresolved. Germline-derived CDR1 and CDR2 are LGHDT and YNNKEL (reference sequence). The CDR3 extends over 13 amino acids. The V and J ends lost 1 base and 3 bases respectively, with 5 bases between them. The CDR3 loop is CASSQAYTDTQYF. The CDR3 DNA reads TGTGCCAGCAGCCAAGCCTATACAGATACGCAGTATTTT.

This clone was recorded at least ten times. This chain connects TRBV24-1 to TRBJ1-1; 9 nucleotides align to TRBD1. V was clipped by 9 bases and J by 1 base; unmatched bases: 5. CDR3 length: 14 residues. The V gene's germline CDR1 is KGHDR and CDR2 SFDVKD. CDR3 in DNA: TGTGCCACCCGGACAGGGGACTGGAACACTGAAGCTTTCTTT. This codes for CATRTGDWNTEAFF.

CDR3 DNA sequence: TGTGCCAGCACCTTGGGGGCTGCCTACACCTTC. Translation: CASTLGAAYTF. J is TRBJ1-2 and V is TRBV2, with D perhaps matching TRBD1 (6 bases). CDR1 and CDR2 (germline): SNHLY, FYNNEI. The CDR3 extends over 11 amino acids. Trimming removed 7 bases at V and 10 bases at J, with 13 bases between.

The rearrangement links TRBV3-1 (or the pseudogene TRBV3-2) to TRBJ1-3; D gene ambiguous. V lost 1 base and J 0 bases, leaving 10 bases between the germline ends. The CDR3 is made up of 16 amino acids. The germline V gene encodes CDR1 LGHDT and CDR2 YNNKEL (reference sequence). The CDR3 nucleotides read TGTGCCAGCAGCCAAGTCCAATCGAGCTCTGGAAACACCATATATTTT. It yields the protein CASSQVQSSSGNTIYF.

The chain has TRBV6-2 or TRBV6-3 and TRBJ2-4; perhaps TRBD2 as D (6 bases). The CDR3 consists of 17 residues. The V end was cut by 2 bases, the J end by 0 bases, with 14 bases between. Germline values: CDR1 MNHEY, CDR2 SVGEGT. CDR3 sequence reads: CASSYRMGGLAKNIQYF. The DNA of the CDR3 is TGTGCCAGCAGTTACCGTATGGGGGGACTAGCCAAAAACATTCAGTACTTC.

The chain links TRBV25-1 to TRBJ2-2; 7 bases align to TRBD2. Germline lookup yields CDR1 MGHDK and CDR2 SYGVNS. There are 13 residues in the CDR3. The junction had 2 bases not matched to a gene; V was cut back by 6 bases and J by 4 bases. CDR3 loop: CASRVAGTGELFF. The CDR3 DNA is TGTGCCAGCAGGGTAGCGGGCACCGGGGAGCTGTTTTTT.

The rearrangement links TRBV7-9 to TRBJ1-2; unclear D gene. CDR1 and CDR2 (germline): SEHNR, FQNEAQ (reference sequence). The CDR3 contains 15 residues. The V end was cut by 1 base, the J end by 0 bases, with 9 bases between. CDR3 sequence reads: CASSLEFQSNYGYTF. Here the CDR3 DNA reads TGTGCCAGCAGCTTAGAGTTTCAGTCTAACTATGGCTACACCTTC.

The rearrangement uses TRBV2 and TRBJ2-1; TRBD2 agrees at 14 bases. Looked up from germline, CDR1 is SNHLY and CDR2 is FYNNEI. With 5 bases clipped from V and 11 bases from J, the junction kept 5 bases outside the gene matches. The CDR3 runs to 14 residues. The CDR3 protein is CASSWTSGRPQQFF. CDR3 DNA: TGTGCCAGCAGTTGGACTAGCGGGAGGCCTCAGCAGTTCTTC.